The 5 T cell receptor beta chains in this list originate from one sample, sequenced in a study of shared clonotypes between healthy human individuals. Sequencing used immunoSEQ multiplex PCR; TCRdb keeps in-frame clones, though not all of them. Of roughly 2.5 million clones in the sample, more than 90% were seen once. Sequencing was carried out using naive CD4+ T cells sorted from blood. Subset of the sample: CD45RA+ positively selected. All receptors come from a man aged 18 to 35 in good health.

J is TRBJ1-2 and V is TRBV30; possibly TRBD1 for D (5 bases). Germline CDR1 is GTSNPN and CDR2 is SVGIG (reference sequence). Trimming took 4 bases from V and 8 from J, leaving 17 bases between them. This CDR3 has 13 amino acids. CDR3 sequence (DNA): TGTGCCTGGATCCGGGACCGCTTGGGAGGCTACACCTTC. Residues: CAWIRDRLGGYTF. Full variable domain (rest looked up from reference TRBV30 and TRBJ1-2): SQTIHQWPATLVQPVGSPLSLECTVEGTSNPNLYWYRQAAGRGLQLLFYSVGIGQISSEVPQNLSASRPQDRQFILSSKKLLLSDSGFYLCAWIRDRLGGYTFGSGTRLTVV.

This chain joins TRBV5-6 and TRBJ1-3; D might be TRBD1 (6 bases). CDR1 is SGHDT, CDR2 YYEEEE, per germline. The CDR3 extends over 14 amino acids. With 3 bases removed from V and 5 bases from J, the gap between germline ends came to 12 bases. The CDR3 coding sequence is TGTGCCAGCAGCTGGGTGGACAGCAGAAACACCATATATTTT. It encodes CASSWVDSRNTIYF.

This sequence joins TRBV7-6 and TRBJ2-7, with a weak D call TRBD2 (6 bases). Trimming left V 1 base short and J 2 bases short, with 12 bases between. CDR1 is SGHVS, CDR2 FNYEAQ, per germline. CDR3 length: 15 residues. CDR3 coding DNA: TGTGCCAGCAGCTTAGAGGAGGGTGGGACCTACGAGCAGTACTTC. Its translation: CASSLEEGGTYEQYF.

This clone was observed a single time. Other DNA sequences in this sample translate to the same CDR3. The J gene is TRBJ2-7, the V gene TRBV18, with D perhaps TRBD1 or TRBD2 (5 bases each). Germline CDR1 and CDR2: KGHSH and LQKENI. This CDR3 has 13 amino acids. V lost 3 bases, J lost 2 bases, and 8 bases lay in between. The CDR3 is CASSPGATYEQYF. The DNA for the CDR3 is TGTGCCAGCTCACCCGGGGCGACCTACGAGCAGTACTTC.

This chain connects TRBV11-2 to TRBJ1-1; D gene unclear. This CDR3 has 13 amino acids. Germline V gene lookup returns CDR1 SGHAT and CDR2 FQNNGV. V lost 5 bases to trimming and J lost 0 bases, with 7 bases between them. CDR3: CASSATVNTEAFF. The CDR3 region has the DNA TGTGCCAGCAGCGCGACGGTGAACACTGAAGCTTTCTTT.